This is a list of T cell receptor beta chains from one sample in a study of T cells and Merkel cell carcinoma outcomes. Data came from immunoSEQ multiplex PCR; TCRdb stores just in-frame clones and leaves some out. The sample has more than 1,500 clones, about 91% seen once; the top ten hold approximately 4.7%. The material sequenced was tumor tissue from Merkel cell carcinoma. The receptors shown here come from a human donor with Merkel cell carcinoma. Each CDR3 is given without its conserved first and last residue. Each record gives: V gene, J gene, CDR3 protein.

TRBV20-1,TRBJ2-1,SALSNEQF
TRBV5-1,TRBJ1-4,ASSEGRLAANEKLF
TRBV5-4,TRBJ2-1,ASSSRLAGGVEQF
TRBV29-1,TRBJ2-1,SVGSGQGGNEQF
TRBV9,TRBJ1-2,ASSAQGGGYT
TRBV7-2,TRBJ2-2,ASSSQGTGELF
TRBV6-4,TRBJ1-1,ASSPSPGTSEAF
TRBV5-1,TRBJ2-3,ASSLGGWTGTDTQY
TRBV11-3,TRBJ2-1,ASSLSTRAYNEQF
TRBV19,TRBJ2-7,ASSDRGQGSYEQY
TRBV5-4,TRBJ1-1,ASSWRDGEAF
TRBV7-3,TRBJ2-7,ASSSGATGPFSGEQY
TRBV29-1,TRBJ2-5,SVDTSAQETQY
TRBV27,TRBJ2-1,ASSPFGLAGQSSYNEQF
TRBV14,TRBJ2-1,ASSPSGRGENEQF
TRBV27,TRBJ2-1,ASSRAGGPSNEQF
TRBV29-1,TRBJ2-7,SVGGLYEQY
TRBV5-1,TRBJ2-3,ASSSQRGTDTQY
TRBV28,TRBJ2-7,ASSFLGLGEQY
TRBV18,TRBJ2-5,ASSPFAGRETQY
TRBV11-2,TRBJ1-5,ASSPNRGEGQPQH
TRBV28,TRBJ1-6,ATDKWDSRDSPLH
TRBV18,TRBJ2-3,ASSPSIAGGWADTQY
TRBV7-8,TRBJ2-7,ASSLAQGPLAPTSTY